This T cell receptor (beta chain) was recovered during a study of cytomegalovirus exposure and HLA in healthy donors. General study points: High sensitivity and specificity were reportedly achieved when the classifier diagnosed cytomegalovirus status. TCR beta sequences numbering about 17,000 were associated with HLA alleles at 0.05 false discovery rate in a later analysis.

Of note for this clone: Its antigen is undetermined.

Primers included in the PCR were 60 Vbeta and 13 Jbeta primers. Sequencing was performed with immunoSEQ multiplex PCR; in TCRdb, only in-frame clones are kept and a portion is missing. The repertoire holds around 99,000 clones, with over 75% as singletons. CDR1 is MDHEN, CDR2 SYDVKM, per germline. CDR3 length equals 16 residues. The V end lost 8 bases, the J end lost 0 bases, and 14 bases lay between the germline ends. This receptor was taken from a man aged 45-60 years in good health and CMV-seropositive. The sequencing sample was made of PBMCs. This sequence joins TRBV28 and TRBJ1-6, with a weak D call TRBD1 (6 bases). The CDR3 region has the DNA TGTGCCAGCGTAACAGGGACTAGCTCCTATAATTCACCCCTCCACTTT. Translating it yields CASVTGTSSYNSPLHF.